The 16 T cell receptor beta chains given below trace back to one sample, sequenced in a study of T cell repertoires in cytomegalovirus infection. Their target antigens are unknown. TCRdb re-called the reads through MiXCR, storing one row per CDR3 protein. Of 95,000 to 150,000 distinct CDR3 sequences listed, approximately 30% are singletons. Sequenced here: CD8+ T cells from cultured PBMCs, sampled from culture after CMV antigen stimulation. All receptors come from a human donor in good health (CMV status not recorded). Some clones in this sample may be carry-over from other donors' samples.

Points on this clonotype: The junction differs from germline at one of its ends, possibly a read error. This chain links TRBV12-3 or TRBV12-4 with TRBJ2-3; TRBD1 agrees at 7 bases. The CDR3 contains 15 residues. For the CDR3, the DNA is TGTGCCGGCAGCCTAGGGACAGTCAACACAGATACGCAGTATTTT. Its protein product is CAGSLGTVNTDTQYF.

Many counts were recorded for this clonotype. The gene calls are TRBV7-2 and TRBJ2-5, with D perhaps assigned TRBD1 or TRBD2 (5 bases each). CDR3 size: 14 residues. Trimming removed 1 base at V and 4 bases at J, with 10 bases between. Per the germline V gene, CDR1 is SGHTA and CDR2 is FQGNSA. CDR3 DNA: TGTGCCAGCAGCTTAGTCCCAGGGACAGAGACCCAGTACTTC. Protein: CASSLVPGTETQYF.

This chain connects TRBV5-4 to TRBJ2-3; TRBD2 agrees at 7 bases. J lost 0 bases, V lost 0 bases, and 4 bases had no gene match. The CDR3 consists of 16 residues. CDR1 and CDR2 from the germline V gene are SGHNT and YYREEE (reference sequence). The CDR3 DNA sequence: TGTGCCAGCAGCTTGGATGGCGGGGGTAGCACAGATACGCAGTATTTT. Translation gives CASSLDGGGSTDTQYF.

CDR3 nucleotide sequence: TGTGCCATCAGTGAGACAGGCCCCTACGAGCAGTACTTC. Translation gives CAISETGPYEQYF. V usage is TRBV10-3 and J usage is TRBJ2-7; tentatively, D is TRBD1 (5 bases). CDR1 and CDR2 from the germline V gene are ENHRY and SYGVKD. The CDR3 is made up of 13 amino acids. The V gene lost 2 bases and the J gene lost 2 bases, with 7 bases spanning the gap.

The chain is built from TRBV6-2 or TRBV6-3 and TRBJ1-5; TRBD1 aligns across 11 bases. The V gene end was trimmed by 7 bases and the J gene end by 4 bases; junction bases not matched to a gene: 3. Looked up from germline, CDR1 is MNHEY and CDR2 is SVGEGT. CDR3 length equals 14 residues. CDR3 nucleotide sequence: TGTGCCAGCAAAGGGACAGGGGGTAATCAGCCCCAGCATTTT. Encoded protein: CASKGTGGNQPQHF.

The rearrangement uses TRBV12-3 or TRBV12-4 and TRBJ1-6; maybe TRBD1 (6 bases). V was shortened by 4 bases and J by 9 bases, with 16 bases between the two germline ends. The CDR3 consists of 15 residues. The chain's CDR3 is CASSSTTGFSSPLHF. CDR3 nucleotide sequence: TGTGCCAGCAGTTCGACCACAGGGTTTAGTTCACCCCTCCACTTT.

Only a few counts were recorded for this clonotype. The rearrangement links TRBV10-3 to TRBJ1-6; D gene ambiguous. Germline loops: CDR1 ENHRY, CDR2 SYGVKD. The CDR3 loop spans 17 amino acids. V dropped 0 bases and J dropped 9 bases, with 18 bases sitting between them. The chain's CDR3 is CAISESGPMVLFSPLHF. The CDR3 nucleotides are TGTGCCATCAGTGAGTCAGGTCCAATGGTTTTGTTTTCACCCCTCCACTTT.

CDR3 amino acids: CASSSGQARSEQYF. The CDR3 DNA is TGTGCCAGCAGCTCCGGACAGGCTCGTAGCGAGCAGTACTTC. V gene TRBV5-4 combines with J gene TRBJ2-7; TRBD1 aligns across 7 bases. Per the germline V gene, CDR1 is SGHNT and CDR2 is YYREEE (reference sequence). V gave up 3 bases and J gave up 6 bases; unmatched junction bases: 9. This CDR3 has 14 residues.

This clonotype was seen a handful of times. The chain has TRBV28 and TRBJ1-1; a possible D gene is TRBD1 (6 bases). The germline V gene encodes CDR1 MDHEN and CDR2 SYDVKM. Trimming stripped 6 bases from V and 2 bases from J, with 13 bases between. This CDR3 spans 14 amino acids. CDR3 bases: TGTGCCAGCAGGAGGGGGAGGGGAAACACTGAAGCTTTCTTT. Its translation is CASRRGRGNTEAFF.

This clonotype was seen a few times. This chain uses TRBV20-1 with TRBJ2-7; the D is unclear. Germline V gives CDR1 DFQATT, CDR2 SNEGSKA (reference sequence). V was pared by 7 bases and J by 1 base, with 8 bases between. This CDR3 is 11 amino acids long. CDR3 DNA sequence: TGCAGTGTTGACGGATCCTACGAGCAGTACTTC. Its protein product is CSVDGSYEQYF.

The chain employs TRBV7-9 and TRBJ1-5, with D uncertain. The CDR3 has 14 amino acids. V was clipped by 5 bases and J by 0 bases, with 8 bases between them. Germline assignment: CDR1 SEHNR and CDR2 FQNEAQ (reference sequence). The CDR3 DNA reads TGTGCCAGCAGCGCTGAGTATAGCAATCAGCCCCAGCATTTT. It is translated as CASSAEYSNQPQHF.

The V gene is TRBV6-1, the J gene TRBJ2-7; 7 nucleotides agree with TRBD2. Germline CDR1 and CDR2: MNHNS and SASEGT. Losses at the gene ends were 0 bases for V and 6 bases for J; bases not matched to a gene: 8. This CDR3 has 15 amino acids. The DNA of the CDR3 is TGTGCCAGCAGTGAAGCCGCAAGCGGGGCGCGCGAGCAGTACTTC. This codes for CASSEAASGAREQYF.

Here the CDR3 reads CASSLLAVNYNEQFF. CDR3 nucleotide sequence: TGTGCCAGCAGTTTACTAGCGGTGAACTACAATGAGCAGTTCTTC. The rearrangement uses TRBV6-6 and TRBJ2-1; 8 nucleotides match TRBD2. The CDR3 is 15 amino acids. CDR1 MNHNY and CDR2 SVGAGI come from the germline V gene (reference sequence). The ends lost 4 bases at V and 3 bases at J; junction bases unmatched: 5.

The chain joins TRBV3-1 to TRBJ2-1, with TRBD2 matching over 12 bases. The V segment lost 4 bases and the J segment 10 bases; nucleotides outside the gene matches: 11. The CDR3 covers 16 residues. Germline CDR1 LGHDT, CDR2 YNNKEL (reference sequence). CDR3 DNA: TGTGCCAGCAGCCCCGAGGCTAGCGGGGGGGCCGGCGAGCAGTTCTTC. The encoded protein is CASSPEASGGAGEQFF.

This clonotype has just a few counts. J is TRBJ1-5 and V is TRBV6-5; D possibly corresponds to TRBD1 (5 bases). Trimming stripped 5 bases from V and 0 bases from J, with 11 bases between. The length of the CDR3 is 15 residues. The germline V gene has CDR1 MNHEY and CDR2 SVGAGI. CDR3 DNA sequence: TGTGCCAGCAGTCCCAGGGCGGGTAGCAATCAGCCCCAGCATTTT. Its translation is CASSPRAGSNQPQHF.

J is TRBJ2-2 and V is TRBV6-5; no reliable D call. V dropped 2 bases and J dropped 2 bases, with 3 bases sitting between them. Germline V gene lookup returns CDR1 MNHEY and CDR2 SVGAGI. This CDR3 is 13 amino acids long. This CDR3 is CASSYANTGELFF. For the CDR3, the DNA is TGTGCCAGCAGTTACGCAAACACCGGGGAGCTGTTTTTT.